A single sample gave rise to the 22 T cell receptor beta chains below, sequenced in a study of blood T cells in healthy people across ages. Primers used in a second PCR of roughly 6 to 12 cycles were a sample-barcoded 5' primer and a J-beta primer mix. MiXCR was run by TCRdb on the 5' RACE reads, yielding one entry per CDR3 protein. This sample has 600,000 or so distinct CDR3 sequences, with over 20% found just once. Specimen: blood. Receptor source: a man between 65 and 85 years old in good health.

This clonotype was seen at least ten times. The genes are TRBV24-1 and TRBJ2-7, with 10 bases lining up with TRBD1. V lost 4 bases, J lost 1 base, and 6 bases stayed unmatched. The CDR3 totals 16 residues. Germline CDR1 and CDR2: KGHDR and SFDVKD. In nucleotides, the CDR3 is TGTGCCACCAGTGAACCCGGGACAGGGGTGTCCTACGAGCAGTACTTC. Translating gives CATSEPGTGVSYEQYF.

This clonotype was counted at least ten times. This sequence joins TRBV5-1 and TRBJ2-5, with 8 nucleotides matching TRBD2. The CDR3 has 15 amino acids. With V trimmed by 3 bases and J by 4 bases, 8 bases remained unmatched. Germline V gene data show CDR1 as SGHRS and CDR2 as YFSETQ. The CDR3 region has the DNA TGCGCCAGCAGCTCCTCAACGCTAGCGGGAGAGACCCAGTACTTC. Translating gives CASSSSTLAGETQYF.

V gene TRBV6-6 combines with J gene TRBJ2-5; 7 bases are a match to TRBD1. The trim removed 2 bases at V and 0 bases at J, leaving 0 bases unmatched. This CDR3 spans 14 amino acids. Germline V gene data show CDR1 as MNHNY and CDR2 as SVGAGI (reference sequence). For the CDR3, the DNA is TGTGCCAGCAGTTACGGGACAGACCAAGAGACCCAGTACTTC. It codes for CASSYGTDQETQYF.

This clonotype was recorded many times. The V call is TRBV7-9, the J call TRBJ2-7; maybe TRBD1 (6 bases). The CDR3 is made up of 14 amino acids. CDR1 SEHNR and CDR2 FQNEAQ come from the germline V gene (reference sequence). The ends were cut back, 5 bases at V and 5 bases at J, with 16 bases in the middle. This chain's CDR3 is CASSRSGGSDEQYF. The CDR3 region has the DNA TGTGCCAGCAGCCGTAGTGGGGGCTCTGACGAGCAGTACTTC. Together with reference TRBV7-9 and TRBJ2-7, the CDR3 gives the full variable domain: DTGVSQNPRHKITKRGQNVTFRCDPISEHNRLYWYRQTLGQGPEFLTYFQNEAQLEKSRLLSDRFSAERPKGSFSTLEIQRTEQGDSAMYLCASSRSGGSDEQYFGPGTRLTVT.

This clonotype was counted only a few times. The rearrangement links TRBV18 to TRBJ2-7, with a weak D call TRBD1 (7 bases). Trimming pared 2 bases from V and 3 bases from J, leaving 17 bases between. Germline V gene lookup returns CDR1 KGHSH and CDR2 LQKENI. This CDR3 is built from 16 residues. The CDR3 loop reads CASSPGTRGANYEQYF. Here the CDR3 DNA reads TGTGCCAGCTCACCAGGGACCAGGGGGGCCAACTACGAGCAGTACTTC.

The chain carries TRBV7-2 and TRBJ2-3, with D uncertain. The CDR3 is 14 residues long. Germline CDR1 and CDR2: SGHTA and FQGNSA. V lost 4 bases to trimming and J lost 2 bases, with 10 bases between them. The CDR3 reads CASSWVGSTDTQYF. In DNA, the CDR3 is TGTGCCAGCAGCTGGGTTGGCTCCACAGATACGCAGTATTTT.

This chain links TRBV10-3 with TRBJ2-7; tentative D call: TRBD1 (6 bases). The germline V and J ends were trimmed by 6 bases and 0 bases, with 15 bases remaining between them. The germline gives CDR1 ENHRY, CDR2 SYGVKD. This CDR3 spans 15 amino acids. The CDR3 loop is CAIRAGTLSSYEQYF. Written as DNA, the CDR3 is TGTGCCATCAGGGCCGGGACATTGAGCTCCTACGAGCAGTACTTC.

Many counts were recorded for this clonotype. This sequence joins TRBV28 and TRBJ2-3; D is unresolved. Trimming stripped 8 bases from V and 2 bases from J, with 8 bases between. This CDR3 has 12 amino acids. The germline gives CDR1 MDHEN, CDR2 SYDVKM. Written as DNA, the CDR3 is TGTGCCAGCGTTGGGATCACAGATACGCAGTATTTT. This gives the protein CASVGITDTQYF.

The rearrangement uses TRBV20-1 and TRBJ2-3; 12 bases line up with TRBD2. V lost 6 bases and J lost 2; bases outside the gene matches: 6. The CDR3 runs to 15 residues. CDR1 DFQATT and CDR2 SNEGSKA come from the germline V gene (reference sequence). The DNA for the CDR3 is TGCAGTGCCGGGACTAGCGGGCACCCCACAGATACGCAGTATTTT. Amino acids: CSAGTSGHPTDTQYF.

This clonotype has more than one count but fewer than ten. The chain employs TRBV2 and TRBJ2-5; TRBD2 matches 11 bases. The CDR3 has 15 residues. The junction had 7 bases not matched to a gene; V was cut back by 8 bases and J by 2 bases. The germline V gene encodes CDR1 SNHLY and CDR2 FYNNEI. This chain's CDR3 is CASVTSGSQQETQYF. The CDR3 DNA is TGTGCCAGCGTAACTAGCGGGAGCCAGCAAGAGACCCAGTACTTC. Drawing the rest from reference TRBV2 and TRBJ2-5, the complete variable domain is EPEVTQTPSHQVTQMGQEVILRCVPISNHLYFYWYRQILGQKVEFLVSFYNNEISEKSEIFDDQFSVERPDGSNFTLKIRSTKLEDSAMYFCASVTSGSQQETQYFGPGTRLLVL.

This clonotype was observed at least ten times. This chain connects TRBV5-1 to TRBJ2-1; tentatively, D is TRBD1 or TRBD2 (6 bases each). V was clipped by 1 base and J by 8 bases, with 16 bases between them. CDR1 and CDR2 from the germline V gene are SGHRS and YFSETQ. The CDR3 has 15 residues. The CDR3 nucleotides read TGCGCCAGCAGCTTGTTGCCGGGGGCGGCGGATGAGCAGTTCTTC. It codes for CASSLLPGAADEQFF.

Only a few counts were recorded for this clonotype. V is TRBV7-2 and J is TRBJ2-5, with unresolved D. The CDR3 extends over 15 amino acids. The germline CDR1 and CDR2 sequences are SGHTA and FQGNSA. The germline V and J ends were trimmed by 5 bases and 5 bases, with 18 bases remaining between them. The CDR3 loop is CASSPKVRIHETQYF. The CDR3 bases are TGTGCCAGCAGCCCAAAGGTTCGGATTCATGAGACCCAGTACTTC.

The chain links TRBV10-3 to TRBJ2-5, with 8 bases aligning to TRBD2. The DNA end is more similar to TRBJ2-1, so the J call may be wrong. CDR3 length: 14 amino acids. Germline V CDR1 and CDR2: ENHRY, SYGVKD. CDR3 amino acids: CAISVSGSIDEQFF. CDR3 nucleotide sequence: TGTGCCATCAGTGTGAGCGGGAGTATCGATGAGCAGTTCTTC.

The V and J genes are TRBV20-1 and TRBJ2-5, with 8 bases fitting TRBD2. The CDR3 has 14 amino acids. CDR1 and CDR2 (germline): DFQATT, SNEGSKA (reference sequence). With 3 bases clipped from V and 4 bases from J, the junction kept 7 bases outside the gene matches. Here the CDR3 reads CSARGGTRGETQYF. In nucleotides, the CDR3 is TGCAGTGCTAGGGGGGGGACTAGAGGAGAGACCCAGTACTTC.

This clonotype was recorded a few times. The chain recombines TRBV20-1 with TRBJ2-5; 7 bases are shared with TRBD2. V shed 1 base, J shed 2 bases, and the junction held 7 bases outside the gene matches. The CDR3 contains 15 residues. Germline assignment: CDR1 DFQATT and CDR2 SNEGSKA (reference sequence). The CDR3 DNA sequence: TGCAGTGCTAGAGGTCCAGCGGGGCGACAAGAGACCCAGTACTTC. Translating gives CSARGPAGRQETQYF.

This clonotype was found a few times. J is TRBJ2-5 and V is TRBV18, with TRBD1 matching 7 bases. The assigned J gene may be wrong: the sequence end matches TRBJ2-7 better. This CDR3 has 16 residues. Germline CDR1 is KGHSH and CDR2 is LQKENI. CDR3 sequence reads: CASSPPETGPTYEQYF. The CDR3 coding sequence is TGTGCCAGCTCACCACCAGAGACAGGGCCGACCTACGAGCAGTACTTC.

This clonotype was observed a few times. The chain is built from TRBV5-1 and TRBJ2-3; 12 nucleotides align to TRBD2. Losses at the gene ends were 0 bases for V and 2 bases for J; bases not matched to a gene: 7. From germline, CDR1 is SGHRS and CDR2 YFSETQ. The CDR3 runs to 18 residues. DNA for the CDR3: TGCGCCAGCAGCTTGGCCAGGACTAGCGGGGAACTCACAGATACGCAGTATTTT. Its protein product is CASSLARTSGELTDTQYF.

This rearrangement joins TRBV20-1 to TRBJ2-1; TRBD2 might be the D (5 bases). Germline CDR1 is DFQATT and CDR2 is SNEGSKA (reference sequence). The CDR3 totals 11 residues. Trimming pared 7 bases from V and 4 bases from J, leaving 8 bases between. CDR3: CSVERYNEQFF. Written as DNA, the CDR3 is TGCAGTGTTGAGCGGTACAATGAGCAGTTCTTC.

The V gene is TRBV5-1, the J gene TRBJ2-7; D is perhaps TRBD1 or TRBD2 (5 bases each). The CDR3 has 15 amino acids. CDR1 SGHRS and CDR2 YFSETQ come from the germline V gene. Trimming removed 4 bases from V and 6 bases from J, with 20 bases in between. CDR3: CASSIGSQGEGEQYF. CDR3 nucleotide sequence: TGCGCCAGCAGCATTGGGTCGCAGGGTGAGGGCGAGCAGTACTTC. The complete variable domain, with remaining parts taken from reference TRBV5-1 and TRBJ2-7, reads KAGVTQTPRYLIKTRGQQVTLSCSPISGHRSVSWYQQTPGQGLQFLFEYFSETQRNKGNFPGRFSGRQFSNSRSEMNVSTLELGDSALYLCASSIGSQGEGEQYFGPGTRLTVT.

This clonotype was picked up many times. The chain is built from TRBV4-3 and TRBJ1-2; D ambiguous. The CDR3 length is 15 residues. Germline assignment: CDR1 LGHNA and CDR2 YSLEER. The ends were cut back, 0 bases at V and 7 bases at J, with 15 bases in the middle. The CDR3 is CASSQDHPQEGGYTF. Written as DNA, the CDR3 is TGCGCCAGCAGCCAAGATCATCCTCAGGAGGGTGGCTACACCTTC.

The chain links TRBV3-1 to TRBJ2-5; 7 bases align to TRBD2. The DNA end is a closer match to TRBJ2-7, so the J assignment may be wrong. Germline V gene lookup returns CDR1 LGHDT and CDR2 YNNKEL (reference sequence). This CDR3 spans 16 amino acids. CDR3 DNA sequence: TGTGCCAGCAGCCAAGATCGCGGGAGAAACGCCTACGAGCAGTACTTC. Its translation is CASSQDRGRNAYEQYF.

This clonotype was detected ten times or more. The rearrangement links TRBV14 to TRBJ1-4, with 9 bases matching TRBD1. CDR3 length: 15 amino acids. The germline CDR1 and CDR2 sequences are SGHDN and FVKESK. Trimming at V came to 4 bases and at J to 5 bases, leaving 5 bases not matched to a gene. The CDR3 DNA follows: TGTGCCAGCAGCCCGTCCGGGACAGGGAATGAAAAACTGTTTTTT. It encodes CASSPSGTGNEKLFF.